The rows below give T cell receptor beta chains drawn from one sample of a study of cytomegalovirus exposure and HLA in healthy donors. Libraries were prepared by immunoSEQ multiplex PCR; TCRdb keeps only in-frame clonotypes and omits some of them. The top ten clones hold about 0.7% of a sample with under 150,000 clones, approximately 93% of them seen once. Input material: PBMCs. These receptors were collected from a man aged 18 to 30 in good health and CMV-seronegative. CDR3s include the opening cysteine and the closing phenylalanine or tryptophan. Size values are once, few and many counts, or a class for expanded clones, and some rows have none.

-	13	TRBV5-8	TRBJ1-5	CASSPDIRQPQHF
-	14	TRBV7-9	TRBJ1-4	CASSAGLANEKLFF
-	16	TRBV28	TRBJ1-2	CASSRPPHTQARGYTF
-	16	TRBV30	TRBJ1-5	CAWSAIGTVSNQPQHF
-	16	TRBV9	TRBJ2-3	CASSPLGGREADTQYF
-	13	TRBV2	TRBJ1-1	CASSNQMNTEAFF
-	17	TRBV5-6	TRBJ2-1	CASSLGASQAPYNEQFF
-	15	TRBV18	TRBJ1-2	CASSPRPTGGSGYTF
-	16	TRBV9	TRBJ2-1	CASSAGLAGGWGEQFF
once	16	TRBV28	TRBJ2-1	CASSGTKLSSYNEQFF
-	15	TRBV5-6	TRBJ1-4	CASSLWRAGGEKLFF
-	15	TRBV7-9	TRBJ2-4	CAGSLDGQGAYIQYF
-	14	TRBV19	TRBJ1-5	CASSMGGSNQPQHF
-	14	TRBV7-9	TRBJ2-1	CASSSRSRSLGQFF
-	16	TRBV11-1	TRBJ2-3	CASSRSRGGGTDTQYF
-	14	TRBV18	TRBJ2-1	CASSPGGRREVVFF
-	15	TRBV29-1	TRBJ2-5	CSVEKETDQRETQYF
-	16	TRBV6-1	TRBJ2-2	CASSEVWPRGGGELFF
-	14	TRBV30	TRBJ2-5	CAWSTGEGRETQYF
-	14	TRBV4-2	TRBJ1-5	CASSQVTINQPQHF
-	19	TRBV11-3	TRBJ1-1	CASSYDRVRSVWENTEAFF
-	19	TRBV27	TRBJ1-1	CASSLSVGATLPMNTEAFF
-	13	TRBV7-2	TRBJ2-1	CASSLNMLAEQFF
-	16	TRBV27	TRBJ2-5	CASSPLGAGGLGTQYF